One sample yielded the 22 T cell receptor beta chains listed below, sequenced in a study of T-cell memory formation after mild COVID-19. A single record per CDR3 protein comes from TCRdb applying MiXCR to the 5' RACE reads. This sample has roughly 400,000 distinct CDR3 sequences; 18% occur once, and the top ten carry under 25%. The sequenced sample was PBMCs or a T cell subset sorted from them (not recorded which). These receptors all come from a man aged 18 to 35 who had mild COVID-19 (a few samples of this study predate the infection). Cell type and time point are not known.

The V call is TRBV7-2, the J call TRBJ2-1, with D tentatively TRBD1 or TRBD2 (6 bases each). CDR1 is SGHTA and CDR2 is FQGNSA in the germline V gene. Trimming left V 4 bases short and J 5 bases short, with 15 bases between. This CDR3 is built from 15 residues. CDR3 amino acids: CASSSAGTNNNEQFF. Here the CDR3 DNA reads TGTGCCAGCAGCTCCGCGGGGACAAATAACAATGAGCAGTTCTTC. Full variable domain (missing parts from reference TRBV7-2 and TRBJ2-1): GAGVSQSPSNKVTEKGKDVELRCDPISGHTALYWYRQSLGQGLEFLIYFQGNSAPDKSGLPSDRFSAERTGGSVSTLTIQRTQQEDSAVYLCASSSAGTNNNEQFFGPGTRLTVL.

This chain connects TRBV7-9 to TRBJ2-3, with 7 positions matching TRBD2. This CDR3 spans 16 amino acids. With V trimmed by 5 bases and J by 0 bases, 8 bases remained unmatched. The germline gives CDR1 SEHNR, CDR2 FQNEAQ (reference sequence). DNA for the CDR3: TGTGCCAGCAGCCACGAGCGGGGCGCTAGCACAGATACGCAGTATTTT. It codes for CASSHERGASTDTQYF.

The genes are TRBV18 and TRBJ2-3, with TRBD1 identical over 7 bases. The CDR3 runs 14 residues. From germline, CDR1 is KGHSH and CDR2 LQKENI. V was clipped by 3 bases and J by 6 bases; unmatched bases: 6. Here the CDR3 reads CASSPRTGADTQYF. The CDR3 coding sequence is TGTGCCAGCTCACCGCGGACAGGTGCGGATACGCAGTATTTT.

The chain recombines TRBV27 with TRBJ2-7; D is possibly TRBD1 or TRBD2 (5 bases each). CDR3 length: 15 residues. The V end was cut by 5 bases, the J end by 5 bases, with 19 bases between. Germline V gene data show CDR1 as MNHEY and CDR2 as SMNVEV (reference sequence). CDR3 sequence (DNA): TGTGCCAGCAGTCCACTCCGGGACCATTGGAACGAGCAGTACTTC. It yields the protein CASSPLRDHWNEQYF.

CDR3: CSARLGNTIYF. The CDR3 DNA reads TGCAGTGCTAGGCTCGGAAACACCATATATTTT. The chain employs TRBV20-1 and TRBJ1-3; D not certain. The length of the CDR3 is 11 residues. The germline gives CDR1 DFQATT, CDR2 SNEGSKA (reference sequence). The germline V and J ends were trimmed by 3 bases and 4 bases, with 4 bases remaining between them.

There are a few counts of this clonotype. The V and J genes are TRBV27 and TRBJ1-1; D not certain. The length of the CDR3 is 12 residues. Germline values: CDR1 MNHEY, CDR2 SMNVEV (reference sequence). Trimming took 6 bases from V and 5 from J, leaving 10 bases between them. The DNA of the CDR3 is TGTGCCAGCAGGGCGGGAGGGACTGAAGCTTTCTTT. This codes for CASRAGGTEAFF.

The table lists this clonotype with a few counts. The chain has TRBV19 and TRBJ2-1; no clear D gene. Between the trimmed V and J ends, which lost 5 bases and 7 bases, there was a span of 9 bases. CDR3 size: 12 residues. Germline V CDR1 and CDR2: LNHDA, SQIVND (reference sequence). The CDR3, as DNA: TGTGCCAGTAGTCCCCCGTCGAATGAGCAGTTCTTC. Its protein product is CASSPPSNEQFF. Based on the CDR3 plus reference TRBV19 and TRBJ2-1, the full variable domain is DGGITQSPKYLFRKEGQNVTLSCEQNLNHDAMYWYRQDPGQGLRLIYYSQIVNDFQKGDIAEGYSVSREKKESFPLTVTSAQKNPTAFYLCASSPPSNEQFFGPGTRLTVL.

This clonotype was counted a few times. This chain uses TRBV7-9 with TRBJ2-1, with 8 bases matching TRBD2. Germline V lookup: CDR1 SEHNR, CDR2 FQNEAQ (reference sequence). The V segment lost 0 bases and the J segment 6 bases; nucleotides outside the gene matches: 7. CDR3 size: 16 residues. In DNA form, the CDR3 reads TGTGCCAGCAGCTTAGCCTCGGGACTAGTGGTCAATGAGCAGTTCTTC. It codes for CASSLASGLVVNEQFF.

This clonotype was detected a few times. The rearrangement links TRBV5-1 to TRBJ2-4; tentatively, D is TRBD2 (5 bases). This CDR3 is 15 amino acids long. The V end was cut by 0 bases, the J end by 3 bases, with 10 bases between. Germline V lookup: CDR1 SGHRS, CDR2 YFSETQ. CDR3 sequence reads: CASSLAGVDKNIQYF. The CDR3 region has the DNA TGCGCCAGCAGCTTGGCCGGGGTGGACAAAAACATTCAGTACTTC.

This clonotype has ten or more counts. The J gene is TRBJ2-6, the V gene TRBV7-3; D is undetermined. This CDR3 comprises 14 residues. Trimming shortened V by 5 bases and J by 0 bases, and 5 bases separated the two germline ends. The germline V gene encodes CDR1 SGHTA and CDR2 FQGTGA. CDR3 DNA sequence: TGTGCCAGCAGCCCCCGCTCTGGGGCCAACGTCCTGACTTTC. Amino acid sequence: CASSPRSGANVLTF.

This clonotype turned up a few times. V gene TRBV5-4 combines with J gene TRBJ2-2, with TRBD2 matching 13 bases. CDR1 is SGHNT and CDR2 is YYREEE in the germline V gene (reference sequence). V dropped 3 bases and J dropped 7; count of bases not matched to a gene: 3. The CDR3 extends over 15 amino acids. The CDR3 coding sequence is TGTGCCAGCAGCTCAACTAGCGGGGGGGACGGGGAGCTGTTTTTT. Amino acids: CASSSTSGGDGELFF.

In this sample, this clonotype turned up many times. The chain uses TRBV20-1 and TRBJ2-7; TRBD2 matches 8 bases. Unmatched junction bases numbered 9, after V lost 5 bases and J lost 0 bases. The germline V gene encodes CDR1 DFQATT and CDR2 SNEGSKA (reference sequence). CDR3 size: 15 residues. The chain's CDR3 is CSAERPAGASYEQYF. For the CDR3, the DNA is TGCAGTGCTGAGAGGCCAGCGGGGGCCTCCTACGAGCAGTACTTC.

This clonotype has just a few counts. V gene TRBV7-2 combines with J gene TRBJ1-1, with D possibly matching TRBD1 (5 bases). Looked up from germline, CDR1 is SGHTA and CDR2 is FQGNSA. This CDR3 has 15 residues. V was trimmed by 1 base and J by 0 bases, leaving 9 bases between them. CDR3 residues: CASSLGWGMNTEAFF. As DNA, the CDR3 is TGTGCCAGCAGCTTAGGGTGGGGCATGAACACTGAAGCTTTCTTT.

About this clonotype: The junction departs from the called germline gene at one end, perhaps through a read error. V and J are TRBV11-2 and TRBJ2-1; TRBD2 matches 7 bases. Germline lookup yields CDR1 SGHAT and CDR2 FQNNGV. The CDR3 consists of 11 residues. The chain's CDR3 is CASSFAREGVF. The CDR3 bases are TGTGCCAGCAGCTTTGCCAGGGAGGGAGTCTTC.

The rearrangement links TRBV4-3 to TRBJ2-7, with TRBD1 matching over 9 bases. The CDR3 has 18 amino acids. Germline V CDR1 and CDR2: LGHNA, YSLEER. Germline trimming cut 3 bases from V and 3 bases from J; bases unmatched to any gene: 15. The chain's CDR3 is CASSQVSAPTGGDYEQYF. The CDR3, as DNA: TGCGCCAGCAGCCAGGTCTCGGCCCCAACAGGGGGCGACTACGAGCAGTACTTC.

This clonotype showed up just a few times. The V and J genes are TRBV5-1 and TRBJ2-4; TRBD1 agrees at 9 bases. J was trimmed by 1 base and V by 5 bases; bases with no gene match: 4. CDR1 is SGHRS and CDR2 is YFSETQ in the germline V gene. This CDR3 has 15 amino acids. Written as DNA, the CDR3 is TGCGCCAGCAGTTCACAGGGGGCGGCCAAAAACATTCAGTACTTC. Translating gives CASSSQGAAKNIQYF.

The chain employs TRBV14 and TRBJ2-7, with D possibly being TRBD1 (6 bases). V lost 0 bases and J 3 bases, leaving 9 bases between the germline ends. The CDR3 is 14 amino acids. Germline V gives CDR1 SGHDN, CDR2 FVKESK. DNA of the CDR3: TGTGCCAGCAGCCAAGATCAGGACAGCTACGAGCAGTACGTC. Protein sequence: CASSQDQDSYEQYV.

V is TRBV9 and J is TRBJ1-5; D is unresolved. Germline V lookup: CDR1 SGDLS, CDR2 YYNGEE. The CDR3 is made up of 14 amino acids. V was cut by 2 bases and J by 4 bases, with 10 bases left in between. CDR3 sequence reads: CASSVGPTNQPQHF. The CDR3 region has the DNA TGTGCCAGCAGCGTTGGCCCGACGAATCAGCCCCAGCATTTT.

The chain couples TRBV7-9 to TRBJ1-5, with D tentatively TRBD1 (5 bases). Germline CDR1 SEHNR, CDR2 FQNEAQ (reference sequence). The CDR3 totals 15 residues. V was cut by 1 base and J by 6 bases, with 13 bases left in between. DNA of the CDR3: TGTGCCAGCAGCTTAGGCGCAGCGAGGGGTCAGCCCCAGCATTTT. Encoded protein: CASSLGAARGQPQHF.

This clonotype was seen repeatedly, ten times or more. The J gene is TRBJ2-3, the V gene TRBV12-5; D remains ambiguous. The CDR3 totals 11 residues. The V gene lost 3 bases and the J gene lost 4 bases, with 2 bases spanning the gap. Germline V lookup: CDR1 LGHNT, CDR2 FRNRAP. As DNA, the CDR3 is TGTGCTAGTGGTTTTGCAGATACGCAGTATTTT. It specifies CASGFADTQYF.

The rearrangement joins TRBV15 to TRBJ2-2, with D possibly matching TRBD1 (5 bases). In germline, CDR1 is LNHNV, CDR2 YYDKDF (reference sequence). Trimming cost V 5 bases and J 7 bases, with 8 bases left between them. There are 12 residues in the CDR3. Here the CDR3 DNA reads TGTGCCACCAGCTCCCAGGGCGGGGAGCTGTTTTTT. Translated: CATSSQGGELFF. The complete variable domain, with remaining parts taken from reference TRBV15 and TRBJ2-2, reads DAMVIQNPRYQVTQFGKPVTLSCSQTLNHNVMYWYQQKSSQAPKLLFHYYDKDFNNEADTPDNFQSRRPNTSFCFLDIRSPGLGDTAMYLCATSSQGGELFFGEGSRLTVL.

This clonotype was found a few times. The V gene is TRBV14, the J gene TRBJ1-2; the D gene is possibly TRBD1 (6 bases). The CDR3 runs to 17 residues. Germline-derived CDR1 and CDR2 are SGHDN and FVKESK. The V end was cut by 4 bases, the J end by 4 bases, with 22 bases between. CDR3 sequence reads: CASSPKQGSTVVYGYTF. Here the CDR3 DNA reads TGTGCCAGCAGCCCGAAACAGGGCTCGACTGTGGTCTATGGCTACACCTTC.